The clone carrying this T cell receptor (beta chain) was counted at least ten times. This sample is drawn from a study of blood T cells in healthy people across ages. The CDR3 runs to 15 residues. CDR1 and CDR2 from the germline V gene are SGHTA and FQGTGA. Trimming left V 5 bases short and J 3 bases short, with 14 bases between. With a J-beta primer mix and a sample-barcoded 5' primer, a second PCR ran about 6 to 11 cycles. Via MiXCR, TCRdb re-called the 5' RACE reads, giving one row per CDR3 protein. The sample has hundreds of thousands of distinct CDR3 sequences; about 34% are singletons. This chain joins TRBV7-3 and TRBJ2-4; D perhaps matches TRBD2 (6 bases). This TCR was sampled from a woman over 75 in good health. Sequenced sample: blood. The CDR3 loop reads CASSPSGPVKNIQYF. In DNA form, the CDR3 reads TGTGCCAGCAGCCCGAGCGGGCCGGTCAAAAACATTCAGTACTTC.